This TCR beta chain derives from a study of Graves' ophthalmopathy and Graves' hyperthyroidism. The study amplified TCR beta CDR3 regions using RNA transcripts. Investigators did first-round RT-PCR with HTBI primers, then second-round multiplex PCR. TCRdb re-called the multiplex PCR reads through MiXCR, storing one row per CDR3 protein. The sample lists 400,000 or so distinct CDR3 sequences, 15% occurring once. Losses at the gene ends were 1 base for V and 5 bases for J; bases not matched to a gene: 2. The CDR3 loop spans 14 amino acids. Germline V gene sequence: CDR1 SGHAT, CDR2 FQNNGV. Concerning this clonotype: A much larger clone lies a single base off, so this may be a read error.

The sequencing input was peripheral blood. The chain recombines TRBV11-2 with TRBJ2-7; 10 bases map to TRBD2. The receptor was derived from a woman between 18 and 29 years old with stable Graves' hyperthyroidism. CDR3 in amino acids: CASSLGSGGHEQYF. The CDR3 DNA follows: TGTGCCAGCAGCTTAGGTAGCGGGGGGCACGAGCAGTACTTC.